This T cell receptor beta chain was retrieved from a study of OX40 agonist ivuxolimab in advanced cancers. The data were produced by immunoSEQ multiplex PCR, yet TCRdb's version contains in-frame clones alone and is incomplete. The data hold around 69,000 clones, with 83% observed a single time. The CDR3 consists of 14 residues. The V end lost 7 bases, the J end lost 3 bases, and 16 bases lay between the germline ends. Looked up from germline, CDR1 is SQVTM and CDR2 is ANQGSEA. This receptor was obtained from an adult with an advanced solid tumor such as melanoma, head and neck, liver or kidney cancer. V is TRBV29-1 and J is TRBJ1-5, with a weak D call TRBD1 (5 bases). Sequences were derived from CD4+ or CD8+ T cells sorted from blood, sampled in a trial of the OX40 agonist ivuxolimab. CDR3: CSALGGGYNQPQHF. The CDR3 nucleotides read TGCAGCGCCCTGGGGGGGGGTTACAATCAGCCCCAGCATTTT.